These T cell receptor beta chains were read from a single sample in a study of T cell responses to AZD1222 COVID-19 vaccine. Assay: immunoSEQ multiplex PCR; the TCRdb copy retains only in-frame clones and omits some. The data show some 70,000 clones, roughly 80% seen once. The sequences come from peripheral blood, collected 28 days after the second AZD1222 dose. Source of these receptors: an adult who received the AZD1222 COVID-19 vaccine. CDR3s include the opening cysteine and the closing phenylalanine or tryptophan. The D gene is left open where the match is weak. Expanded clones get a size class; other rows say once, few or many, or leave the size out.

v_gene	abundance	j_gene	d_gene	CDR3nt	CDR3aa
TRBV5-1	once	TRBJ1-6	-	TGCGCCAGCAGCTTGCTTTCGATTGGGGGTTCTAATAATTCACCCCTCCACTTT	CASSLLSIGGSNNSPLHF
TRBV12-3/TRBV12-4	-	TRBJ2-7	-	TGTGCCAGCAGTTTAGAGAGGGACCTTGGGCAGTACTTC	CASSLERDLGQYF
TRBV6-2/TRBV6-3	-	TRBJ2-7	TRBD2	TGTGCCAGCAGTTACACGGTGAAAGGACTAGCGGGGGGGAAATACGAGCAGTACTTC	CASSYTVKGLAGGKYEQYF
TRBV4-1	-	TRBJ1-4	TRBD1	TGCGCCAGCAGCCAGGGACAGGGGGGAACTAATGAAAAACTGTTTTTT	CASSQGQGGTNEKLFF
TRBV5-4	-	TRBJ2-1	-	TGTGCCAGCAGCTTGGAGGGTTCGAGCAATGAGCAGTTCTTC	CASSLEGSSNEQFF
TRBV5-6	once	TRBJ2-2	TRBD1	TGTGCCAGCAGCGCCGGGACAGGGGCGATTGTTTTCGGGGAGCTGTTTTTT	CASSAGTGAIVFGELFF
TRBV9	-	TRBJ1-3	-	TGTGCCAGCAGCGTAGCCCGGGGTGGAAACACCATATATTTT	CASSVARGGNTIYF
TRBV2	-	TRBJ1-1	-	TGTGCCAGCAGCCGCGCATGGAACACTGAAGCTTTCTTT	CASSRAWNTEAFF
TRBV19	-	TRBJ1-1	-	TGTGCCAGTAGTCCCGACTGGGAAGCTTTCTTT	CASSPDWEAFF
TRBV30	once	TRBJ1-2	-	TGTGCCTGGAGAAAGAGGGGAGCTAACTATGGCTACACCTTC	CAWRKRGANYGYTF
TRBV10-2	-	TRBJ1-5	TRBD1	TGCGCCAGCAGTGACAGGGGGCCTTATAGCAATCAGCCCCAGCATTTT	CASSDRGPYSNQPQHF
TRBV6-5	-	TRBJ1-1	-	TGTGCCAGCACCGAAGGGCAGGGGAACACTGAAGCTTTCTTT	CASTEGQGNTEAFF
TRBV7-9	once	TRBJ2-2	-	TGTGCCAGCAGCTTAGGACAGTTTCGGGAGCTGTTTTTT	CASSLGQFRELFF
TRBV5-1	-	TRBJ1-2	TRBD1	TGCGCCAGCAGCCGTGGGACAGGCGAAGTTCGCTATGGCTACACCTTC	CASSRGTGEVRYGYTF
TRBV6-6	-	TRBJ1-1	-	TGTGCCAGCAGTAGGGACTGGGGAACTGAAGCTTTCTTT	CASSRDWGTEAFF
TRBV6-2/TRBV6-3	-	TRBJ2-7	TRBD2	TGTGCCAGCAGTTCTGAGCGGGGGATTTACTACGAGCAGTACTTC	CASSSERGIYYEQYF
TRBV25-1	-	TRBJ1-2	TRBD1	TGTGCCAGCAGTCCCTCAGGACAGGGAACGAGCTACACCTTC	CASSPSGQGTSYTF
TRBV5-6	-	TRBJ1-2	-	TGTGCCAGCAGCCCGGACCGGGACTTTAGTGGCTACACCTTC	CASSPDRDFSGYTF
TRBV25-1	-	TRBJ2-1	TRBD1	TGTGCCAGCACCCGGACAGGGGGTTACAATGAGCAGTTCTTC	CASTRTGGYNEQFF
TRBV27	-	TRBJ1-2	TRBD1	TGTGCCAGCAGCGACAGGGCTGGGGTTTGGGGCTACACCTTC	CASSDRAGVWGYTF
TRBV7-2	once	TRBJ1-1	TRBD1	TGTGCCAGCAGCGGGCAGGGGGGGACTGAAGCTTTCTTT	CASSGQGGTEAFF
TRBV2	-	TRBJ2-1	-	TGTGCCAGCAGTGTATCAGGGGGGGGTTACAATGAGCAGTTCTTC	CASSVSGGGYNEQFF
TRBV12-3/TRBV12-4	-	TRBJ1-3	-	TGTGTCAGCAGCCCCGACAGAAACACCATATATTTT	CVSSPDRNTIYF
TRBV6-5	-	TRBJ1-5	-	TGTGCCAGCAGCGACGGGGGCAACAATCAGCCCCAGCATTTT	CASSDGGNNQPQHF
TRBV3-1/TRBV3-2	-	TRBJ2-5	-	TGTGCCAGCAGCCAAGATTTAGGATCCGAGACCCAGTACTTC	CASSQDLGSETQYF
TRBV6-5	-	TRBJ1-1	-	TGTGCCAGCGGGGCCGCTTTAGGCACTGAAGCTTTCTTT	CASGAALGTEAFF
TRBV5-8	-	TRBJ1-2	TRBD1	TGTGCCAGCAGCCGGAAAGACAGGGACTATGGCTACACCTTC	CASSRKDRDYGYTF
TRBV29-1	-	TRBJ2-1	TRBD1	TGCAGTTGGGGACAGGGCTCGGGGAATGAGCAGTTCTTC	CSWGQGSGNEQFF
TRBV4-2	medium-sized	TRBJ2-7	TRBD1	TGTGCCAGCAGCCAACAAGCAGGGGGTCGGTACGAGCAGTACTTC	CASSQQAGGRYEQYF